Detailed here is one T cell receptor (beta chain). Using immunoSEQ multiplex PCR, the repertoire was profiled, and TCRdb retains in-frame clones only, with some absent. The table records under 200,000 clones, 75% to 85% of them present only once. The data were obtained in a study of blood T cell repertoires in COVID-19. This CDR3 contains 13 residues. Germline V gene sequence: CDR1 MNHEY, CDR2 SVGAGI. The V and J ends lost 6 bases and 3 bases, in that order; junction bases with no gene match: 2. The rearrangement joins TRBV6-5 to TRBJ2-1; the match to TRBD2 covers 7 bases. The sequence was obtained from a human donor in a cohort sampled during active COVID-19. Source material: peripheral blood. The CDR3 DNA is TGTGCCAGCAGCCGCGGGGGCTACAATGAGCAGTTCTTC. Translated: CASSRGGYNEQFF.